The 2 T cell receptor beta chains below come from one sample, sequenced in a study of monozygotic twins with inflammatory bowel disease. TCRdb re-called the 5' RACE reads; every CDR3 protein appears as one record, without DNA. The sample includes around 450,000 distinct CDR3 sequences. Sequences were obtained from blood. The receptors come from a human donor with ulcerative colitis or Crohn's disease, or a healthy co-twin of an affected twin (not recorded which).

This rearrangement joins TRBV28 to TRBJ1-1. Per the germline V gene, CDR1 is MDHEN and CDR2 is SYDVKM. The CDR3 has 12 amino acids. CDR3: CASERRGTEAFF.

The chain employs TRBV12-3 or TRBV12-4 and TRBJ1-3. CDR3 size: 12 residues. CDR3 sequence: CASTRGGYTIYF.